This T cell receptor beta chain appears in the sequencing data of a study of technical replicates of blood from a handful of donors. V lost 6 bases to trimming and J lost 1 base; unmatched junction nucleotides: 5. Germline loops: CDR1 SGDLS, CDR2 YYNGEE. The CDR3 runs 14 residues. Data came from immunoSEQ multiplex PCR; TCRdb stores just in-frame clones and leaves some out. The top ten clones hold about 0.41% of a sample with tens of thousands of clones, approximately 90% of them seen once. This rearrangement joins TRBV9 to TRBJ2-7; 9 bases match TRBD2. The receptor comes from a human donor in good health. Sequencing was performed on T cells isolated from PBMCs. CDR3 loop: CASNPSGASYEQYF. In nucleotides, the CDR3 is TGTGCCAGCAACCCTAGCGGGGCTTCCTACGAGCAGTACTTC.